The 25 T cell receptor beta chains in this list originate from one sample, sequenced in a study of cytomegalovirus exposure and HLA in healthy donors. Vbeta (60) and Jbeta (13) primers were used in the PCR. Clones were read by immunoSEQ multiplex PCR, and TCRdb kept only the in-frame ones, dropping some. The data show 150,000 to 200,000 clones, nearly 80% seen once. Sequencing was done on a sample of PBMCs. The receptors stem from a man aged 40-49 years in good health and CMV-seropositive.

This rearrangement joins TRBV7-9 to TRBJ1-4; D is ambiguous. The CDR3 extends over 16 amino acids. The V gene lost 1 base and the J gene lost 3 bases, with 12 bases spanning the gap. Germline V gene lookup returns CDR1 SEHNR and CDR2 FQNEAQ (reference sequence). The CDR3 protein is CASSLVSGLSNEKLFF. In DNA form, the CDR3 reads TGTGCCAGCAGCTTAGTGTCGGGGTTGTCTAATGAAAAACTGTTTTTT. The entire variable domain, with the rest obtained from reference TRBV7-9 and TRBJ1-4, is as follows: DTGVSQNPRHKITKRGQNVTFRCDPISEHNRLYWYRQTLGQGPEFLTYFQNEAQLEKSRLLSDRFSAERPKGSFSTLEIQRTEQGDSAMYLCASSLVSGLSNEKLFFGSGTQLSVL.

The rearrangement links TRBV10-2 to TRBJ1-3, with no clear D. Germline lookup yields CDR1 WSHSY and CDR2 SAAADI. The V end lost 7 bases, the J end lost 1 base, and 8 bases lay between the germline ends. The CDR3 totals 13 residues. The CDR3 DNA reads TGCGCCAGCACTGAAGCTTCTGGAAACACCATATATTTT. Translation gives CASTEASGNTIYF.

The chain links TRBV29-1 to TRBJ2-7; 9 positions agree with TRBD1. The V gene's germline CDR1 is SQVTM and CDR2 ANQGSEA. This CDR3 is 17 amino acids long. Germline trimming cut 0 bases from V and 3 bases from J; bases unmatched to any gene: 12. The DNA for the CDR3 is TGCAGCGTTGAAGACCCTACCCCGGGACAGGGAATCTACGAGCAGTACTTC. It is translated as CSVEDPTPGQGIYEQYF.

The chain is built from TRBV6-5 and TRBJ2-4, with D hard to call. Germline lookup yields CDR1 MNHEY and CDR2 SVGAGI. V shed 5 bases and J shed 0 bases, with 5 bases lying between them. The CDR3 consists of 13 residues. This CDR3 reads CASSTVAKNIQYF. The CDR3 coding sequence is TGTGCCAGCAGTACTGTAGCCAAAAACATTCAGTACTTC.

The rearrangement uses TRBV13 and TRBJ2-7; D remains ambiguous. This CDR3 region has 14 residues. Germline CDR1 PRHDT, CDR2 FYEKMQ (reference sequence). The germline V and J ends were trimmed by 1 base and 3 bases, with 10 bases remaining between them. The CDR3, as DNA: TGTGCCAGCAGCTTAGATCAGCGAGGCTACGAGCAGTACTTC. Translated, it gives CASSLDQRGYEQYF.

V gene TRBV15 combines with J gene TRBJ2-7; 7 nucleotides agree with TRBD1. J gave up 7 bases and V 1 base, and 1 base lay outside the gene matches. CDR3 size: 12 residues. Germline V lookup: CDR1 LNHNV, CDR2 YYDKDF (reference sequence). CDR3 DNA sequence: TGTGCCACCAGCAGAGGACAGGGTGAGCAGTACTTC. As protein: CATSRGQGEQYF.

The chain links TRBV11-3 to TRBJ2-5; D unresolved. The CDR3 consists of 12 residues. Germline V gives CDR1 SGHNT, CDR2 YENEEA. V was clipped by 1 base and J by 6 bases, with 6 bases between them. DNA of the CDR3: TGTGCCAGCAGCTTAGTCGAGCAGACCCAGTACTTC. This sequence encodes CASSLVEQTQYF.

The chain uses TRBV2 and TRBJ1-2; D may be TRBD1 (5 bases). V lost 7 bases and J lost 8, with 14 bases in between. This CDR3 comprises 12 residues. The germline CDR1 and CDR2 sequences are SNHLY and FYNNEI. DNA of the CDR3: TGTGCCAGCACCCCTTGGGGGGACGGCTACACCTTC. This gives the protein CASTPWGDGYTF.

Here the CDR3 DNA reads TGTGCCAGCAGCCGCACAGGGGGCAATGGCTACACCTTC. As protein: CASSRTGGNGYTF. This sequence joins TRBV27 and TRBJ1-2, with 9 bases that match TRBD1. J lost 6 bases, V lost 6 bases, and 5 bases had no gene match. There are 13 residues in the CDR3. From germline, CDR1 is MNHEY and CDR2 SMNVEV (reference sequence).

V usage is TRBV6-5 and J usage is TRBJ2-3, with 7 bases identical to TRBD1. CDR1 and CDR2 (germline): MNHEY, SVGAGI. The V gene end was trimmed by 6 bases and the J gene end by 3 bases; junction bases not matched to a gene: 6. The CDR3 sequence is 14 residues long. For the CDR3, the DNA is TGTGCCAGCAGATCAACAGGGGCGACAGATACGCAGTATTTT. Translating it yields CASRSTGATDTQYF.

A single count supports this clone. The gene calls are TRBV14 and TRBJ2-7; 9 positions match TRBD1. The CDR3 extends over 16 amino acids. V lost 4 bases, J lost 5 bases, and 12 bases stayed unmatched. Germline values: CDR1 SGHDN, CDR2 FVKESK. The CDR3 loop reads CASSLFRGTGPHEQYF. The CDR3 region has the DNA TGTGCCAGCAGCCTGTTCCGGGGGACAGGGCCCCACGAGCAGTACTTC.

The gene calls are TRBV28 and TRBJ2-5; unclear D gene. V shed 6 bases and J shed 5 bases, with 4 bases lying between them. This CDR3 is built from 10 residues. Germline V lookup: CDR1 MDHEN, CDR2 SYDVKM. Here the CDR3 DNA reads TGTGCCAGCAGCGAGGAGACCCAGTACTTC. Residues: CASSEETQYF.

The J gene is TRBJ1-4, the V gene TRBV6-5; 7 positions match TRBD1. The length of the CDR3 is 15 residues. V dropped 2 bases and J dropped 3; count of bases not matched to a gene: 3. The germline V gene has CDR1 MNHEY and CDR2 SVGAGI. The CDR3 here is CASSYDREANEKLFF. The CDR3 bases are TGTGCCAGCAGTTACGACAGGGAAGCTAATGAAAAACTGTTTTTT.

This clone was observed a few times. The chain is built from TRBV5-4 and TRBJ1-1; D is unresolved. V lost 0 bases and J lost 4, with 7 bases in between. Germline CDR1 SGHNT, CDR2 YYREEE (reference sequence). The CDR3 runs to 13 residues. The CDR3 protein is CASSLGGSTEAFF. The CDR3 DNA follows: TGTGCCAGCAGCTTGGGAGGGTCCACTGAAGCTTTCTTT.

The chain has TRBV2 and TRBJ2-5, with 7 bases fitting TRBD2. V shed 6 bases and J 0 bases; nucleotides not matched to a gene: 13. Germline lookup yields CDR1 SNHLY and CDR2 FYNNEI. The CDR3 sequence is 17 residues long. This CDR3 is CASRADLGLRYQETQYF. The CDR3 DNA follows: TGTGCCAGCAGGGCTGATTTGGGACTACGGTACCAAGAGACCCAGTACTTC. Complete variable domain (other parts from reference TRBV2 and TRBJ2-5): EPEVTQTPSHQVTQMGQEVILRCVPISNHLYFYWYRQILGQKVEFLVSFYNNEISEKSEIFDDQFSVERPDGSNFTLKIRSTKLEDSAMYFCASRADLGLRYQETQYFGPGTRLLVL.

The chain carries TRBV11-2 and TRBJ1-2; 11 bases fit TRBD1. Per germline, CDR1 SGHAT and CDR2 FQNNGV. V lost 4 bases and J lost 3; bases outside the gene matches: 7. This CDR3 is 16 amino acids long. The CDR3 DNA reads TGTGCCAGCAGCTCGGTTGGGACAGGGGGATACTATGGCTACACCTTC. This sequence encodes CASSSVGTGGYYGYTF.

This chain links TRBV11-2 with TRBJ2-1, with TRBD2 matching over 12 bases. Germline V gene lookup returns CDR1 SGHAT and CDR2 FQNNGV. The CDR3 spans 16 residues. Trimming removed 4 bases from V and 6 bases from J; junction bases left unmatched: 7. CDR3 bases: TGTGCCAGCAGCTCGAGGGCGACTAGCGGGAGCAATGAGCAGTTCTTC. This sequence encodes CASSSRATSGSNEQFF.

This CDR3 is CASSQGTSTDTQYF. For the CDR3, the DNA is TGCGCCAGCAGCCAAGGGACTAGCACAGATACGCAGTATTTT. The chain has TRBV5-1 and TRBJ2-3, with a weak D call TRBD2 (6 bases). The CDR3 totals 14 residues. Germline V gives CDR1 SGHRS, CDR2 YFSETQ. The V end was cut by 4 bases, the J end by 0 bases, with 9 bases between.

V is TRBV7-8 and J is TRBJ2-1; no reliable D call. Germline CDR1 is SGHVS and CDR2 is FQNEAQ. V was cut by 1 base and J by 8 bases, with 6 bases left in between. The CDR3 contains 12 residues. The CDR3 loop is CASSLVQYEQFF. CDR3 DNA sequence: TGTGCCAGCAGCTTAGTCCAGTATGAGCAGTTCTTC.

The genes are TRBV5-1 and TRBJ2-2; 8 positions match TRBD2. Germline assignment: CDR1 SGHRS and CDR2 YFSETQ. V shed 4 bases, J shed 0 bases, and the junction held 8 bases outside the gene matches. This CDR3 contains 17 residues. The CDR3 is CASSPYLAGANTGELFF. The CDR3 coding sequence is TGCGCCAGCAGCCCCTACCTAGCGGGCGCGAACACCGGGGAGCTGTTTTTT.

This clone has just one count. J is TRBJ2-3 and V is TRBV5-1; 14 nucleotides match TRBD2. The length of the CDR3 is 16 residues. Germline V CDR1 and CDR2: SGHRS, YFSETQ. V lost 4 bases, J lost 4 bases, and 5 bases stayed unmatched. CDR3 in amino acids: CASSIGTSGSPDTQYF. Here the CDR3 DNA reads TGCGCCAGCAGCATCGGGACTAGCGGGAGTCCAGATACGCAGTATTTT.

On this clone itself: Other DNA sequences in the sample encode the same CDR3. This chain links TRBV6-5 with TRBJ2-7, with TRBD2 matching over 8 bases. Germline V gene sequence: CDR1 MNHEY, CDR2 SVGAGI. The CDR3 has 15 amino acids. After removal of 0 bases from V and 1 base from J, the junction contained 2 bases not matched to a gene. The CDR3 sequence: CASSYSSSGSYEQYF. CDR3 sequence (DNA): TGTGCCAGCAGTTACTCGTCTAGCGGGTCCTACGAGCAGTACTTC.

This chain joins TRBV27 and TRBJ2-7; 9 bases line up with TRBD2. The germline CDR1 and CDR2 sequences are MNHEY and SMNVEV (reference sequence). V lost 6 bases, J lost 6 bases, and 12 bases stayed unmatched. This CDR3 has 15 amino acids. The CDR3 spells CASREDAGGPGEQYF. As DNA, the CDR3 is TGTGCCAGCAGGGAAGATGCGGGAGGGCCCGGCGAGCAGTACTTC.

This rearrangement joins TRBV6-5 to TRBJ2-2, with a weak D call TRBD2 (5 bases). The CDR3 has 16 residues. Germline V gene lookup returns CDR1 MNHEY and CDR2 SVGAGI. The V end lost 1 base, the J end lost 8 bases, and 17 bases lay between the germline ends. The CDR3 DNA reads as TGTGCCAGCAGTTACTTAGGAGGTTTGGGCCGAGGGGAGCTGTTTTTT. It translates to CASSYLGGLGRGELFF.

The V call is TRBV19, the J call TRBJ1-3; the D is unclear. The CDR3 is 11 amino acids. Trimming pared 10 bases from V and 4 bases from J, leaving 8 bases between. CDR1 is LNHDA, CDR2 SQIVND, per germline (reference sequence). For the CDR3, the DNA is TGTGCCACCACACCGGGAAACACCATATATTTT. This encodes CATTPGNTIYF.